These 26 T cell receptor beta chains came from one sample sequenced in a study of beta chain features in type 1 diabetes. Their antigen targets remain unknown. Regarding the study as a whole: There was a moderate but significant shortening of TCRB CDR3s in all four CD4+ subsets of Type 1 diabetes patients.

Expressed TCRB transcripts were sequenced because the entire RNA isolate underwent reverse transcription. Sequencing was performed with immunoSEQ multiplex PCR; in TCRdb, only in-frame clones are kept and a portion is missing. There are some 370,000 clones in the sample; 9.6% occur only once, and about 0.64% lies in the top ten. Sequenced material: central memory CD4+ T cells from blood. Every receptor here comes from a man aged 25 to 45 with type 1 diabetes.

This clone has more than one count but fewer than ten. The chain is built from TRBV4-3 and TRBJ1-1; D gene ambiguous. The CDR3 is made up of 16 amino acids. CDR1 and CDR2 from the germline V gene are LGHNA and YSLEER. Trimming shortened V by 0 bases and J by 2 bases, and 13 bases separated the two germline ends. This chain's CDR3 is CASSQEYLEPNTEAFF. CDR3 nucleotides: TGCGCCAGCAGCCAAGAATACTTGGAGCCTAACACTGAAGCTTTCTTT.

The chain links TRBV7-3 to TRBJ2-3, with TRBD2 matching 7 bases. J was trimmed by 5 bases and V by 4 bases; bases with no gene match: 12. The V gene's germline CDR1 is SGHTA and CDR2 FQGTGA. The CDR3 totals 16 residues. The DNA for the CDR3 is TGTGCCAGCAGCTCCCGCCAGGCGGGAGCCGTAGATACGCAGTATTTT. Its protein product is CASSSRQAGAVDTQYF.

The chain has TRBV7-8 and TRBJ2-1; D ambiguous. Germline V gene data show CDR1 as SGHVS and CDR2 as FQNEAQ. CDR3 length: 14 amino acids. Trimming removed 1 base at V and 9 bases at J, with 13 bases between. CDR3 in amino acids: CASSLGSRFSEQFF. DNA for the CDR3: TGTGCCAGCAGCTTAGGTTCAAGATTCAGTGAGCAGTTCTTC.

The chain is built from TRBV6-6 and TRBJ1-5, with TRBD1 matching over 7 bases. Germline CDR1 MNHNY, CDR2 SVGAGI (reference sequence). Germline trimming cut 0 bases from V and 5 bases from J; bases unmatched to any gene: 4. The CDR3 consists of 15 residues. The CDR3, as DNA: TGTGCCAGCAGTTACTCTGGGACAGACTATCAGCCCCAGCATTTT. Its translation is CASSYSGTDYQPQHF.

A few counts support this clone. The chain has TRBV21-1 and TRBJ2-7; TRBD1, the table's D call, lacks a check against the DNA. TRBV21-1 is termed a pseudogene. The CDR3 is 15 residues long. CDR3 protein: CASSKGRTGRYEQYF. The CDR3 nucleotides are TGTGCCAGCAGCAAAGGTCGGACAGGGCGCTACGAGCAGTACTTC.

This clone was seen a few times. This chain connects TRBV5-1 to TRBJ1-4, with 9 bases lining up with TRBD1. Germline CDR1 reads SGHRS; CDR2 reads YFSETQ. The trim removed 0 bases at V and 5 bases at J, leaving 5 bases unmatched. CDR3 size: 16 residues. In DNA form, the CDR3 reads TGCGCCAGCAGCTTGGCCGGGGACAGGGTGAATGAAAAACTGTTTTTT. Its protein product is CASSLAGDRVNEKLFF.

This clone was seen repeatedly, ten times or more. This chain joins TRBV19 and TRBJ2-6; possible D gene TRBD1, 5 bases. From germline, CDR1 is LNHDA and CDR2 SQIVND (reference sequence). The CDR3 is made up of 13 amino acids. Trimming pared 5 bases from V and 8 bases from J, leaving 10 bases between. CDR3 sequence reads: CASSFRETNVLTF. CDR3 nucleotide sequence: TGTGCCAGTAGTTTCAGGGAAACCAACGTCCTGACTTTC.

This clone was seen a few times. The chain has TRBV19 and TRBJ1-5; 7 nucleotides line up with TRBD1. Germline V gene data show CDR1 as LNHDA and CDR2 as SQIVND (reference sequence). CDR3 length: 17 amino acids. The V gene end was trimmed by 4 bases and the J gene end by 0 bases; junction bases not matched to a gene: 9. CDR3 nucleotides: TGTGCCAGTAGTACATATGGGACAGCCTATAGCAATCAGCCCCAGCATTTT. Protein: CASSTYGTAYSNQPQHF. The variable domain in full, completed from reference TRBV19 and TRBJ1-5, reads DGGITQSPKYLFRKEGQNVTLSCEQNLNHDAMYWYRQDPGQGLRLIYYSQIVNDFQKGDIAEGYSVSREKKESFPLTVTSAQKNPTAFYLCASSTYGTAYSNQPQHFGDGTRLSIL.

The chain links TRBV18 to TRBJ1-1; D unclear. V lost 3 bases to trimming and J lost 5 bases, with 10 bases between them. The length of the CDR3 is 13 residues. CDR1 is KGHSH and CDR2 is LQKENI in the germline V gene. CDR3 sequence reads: CASSPGEGTEAFF. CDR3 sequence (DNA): TGTGCCAGCTCACCCGGTGAAGGGACTGAAGCTTTCTTT.

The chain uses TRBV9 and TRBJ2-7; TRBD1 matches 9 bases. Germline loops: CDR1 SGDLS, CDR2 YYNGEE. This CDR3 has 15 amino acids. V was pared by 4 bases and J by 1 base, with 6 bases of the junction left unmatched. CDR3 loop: CASSHSGTGSYEQYF. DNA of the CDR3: TGTGCCAGCAGCCACTCCGGGACAGGGTCCTACGAGCAGTACTTC.

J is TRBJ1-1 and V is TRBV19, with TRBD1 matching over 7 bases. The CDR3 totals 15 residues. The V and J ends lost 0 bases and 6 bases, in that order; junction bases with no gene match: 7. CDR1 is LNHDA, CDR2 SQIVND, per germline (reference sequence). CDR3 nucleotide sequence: TGTGCCAGTAGTATAGATCACAACAGGGGAGCTGAAGCTTTCTTT. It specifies CASSIDHNRGAEAFF.

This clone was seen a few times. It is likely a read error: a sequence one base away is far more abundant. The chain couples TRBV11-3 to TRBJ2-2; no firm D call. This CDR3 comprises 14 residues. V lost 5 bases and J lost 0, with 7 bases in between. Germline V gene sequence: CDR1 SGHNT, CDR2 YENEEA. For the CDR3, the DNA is TGTGCCAGCAGCCCCATGACGAACACCGGGGAGCTGTTTTTT. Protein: CASSPMTNTGELFF. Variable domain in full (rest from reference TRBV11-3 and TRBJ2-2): EAGVVQSPRYKIIEKKQPVAFWCNPISGHNTLYWYLQNLGQGPELLIRYENEEAVDDSQLPKDRFSAERLKGVDSTLKIQPAELGDSAVYLCASSPMTNTGELFFGEGSRLTVL.

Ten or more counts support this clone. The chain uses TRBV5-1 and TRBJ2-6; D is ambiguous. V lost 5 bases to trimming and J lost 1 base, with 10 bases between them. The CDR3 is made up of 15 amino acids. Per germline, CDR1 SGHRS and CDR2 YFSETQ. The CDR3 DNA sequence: TGCGCCAGCAGTTCAACACTGTCTGGGGCCAACGTCCTGACTTTC. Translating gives CASSSTLSGANVLTF.

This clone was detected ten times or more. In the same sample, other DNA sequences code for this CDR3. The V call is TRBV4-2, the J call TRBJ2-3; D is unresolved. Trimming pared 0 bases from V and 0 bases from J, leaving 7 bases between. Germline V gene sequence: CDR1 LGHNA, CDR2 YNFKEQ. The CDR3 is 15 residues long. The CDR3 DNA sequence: TGTGCCAGCAGCCAAGATAGGGTCAGCACAGATACGCAGTATTTT. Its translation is CASSQDRVSTDTQYF.

The CDR3 loop is CASSFQEFSGYTF. In nucleotides, the CDR3 is TGTGCCAGCAGCTTCCAGGAGTTCTCTGGCTACACCTTC. This chain joins TRBV7-9 and TRBJ1-2; D is unclear. CDR1 SEHNR and CDR2 FQNEAQ come from the germline V gene (reference sequence). V gave up 3 bases and J gave up 7 bases, with 12 bases separating them. There are 13 residues in the CDR3.

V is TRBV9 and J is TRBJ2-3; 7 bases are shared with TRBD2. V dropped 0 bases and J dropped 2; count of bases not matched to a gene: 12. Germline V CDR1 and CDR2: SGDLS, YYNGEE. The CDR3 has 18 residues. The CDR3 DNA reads TGTGCCAGCAGCGTAGTCCTAGCGGTCTTTACCCCCACAGATACGCAGTATTTT. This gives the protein CASSVVLAVFTPTDTQYF.

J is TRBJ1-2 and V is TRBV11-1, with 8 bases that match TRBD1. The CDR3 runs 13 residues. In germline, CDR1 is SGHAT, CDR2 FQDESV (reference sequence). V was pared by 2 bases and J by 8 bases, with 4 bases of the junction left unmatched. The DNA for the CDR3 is TGTGCCAGCAGCTTACCAGGGGGCAGAGGCTACACCTTC. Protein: CASSLPGGRGYTF.

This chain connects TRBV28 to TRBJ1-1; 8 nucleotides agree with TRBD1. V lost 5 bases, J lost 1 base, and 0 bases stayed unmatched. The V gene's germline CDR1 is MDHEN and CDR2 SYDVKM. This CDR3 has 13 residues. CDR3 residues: CASSDRGNTEAFF. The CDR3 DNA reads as TGTGCCAGCAGTGACAGGGGGAACACTGAAGCTTTCTTT.

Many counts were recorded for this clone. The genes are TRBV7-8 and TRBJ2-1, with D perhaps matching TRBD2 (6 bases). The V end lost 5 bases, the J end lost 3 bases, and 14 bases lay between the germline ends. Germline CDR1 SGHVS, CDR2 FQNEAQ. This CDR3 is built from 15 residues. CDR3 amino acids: CASSREESSYNEQFF. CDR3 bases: TGTGCCAGCAGCAGGGAGGAGTCCAGCTACAATGAGCAGTTCTTC.

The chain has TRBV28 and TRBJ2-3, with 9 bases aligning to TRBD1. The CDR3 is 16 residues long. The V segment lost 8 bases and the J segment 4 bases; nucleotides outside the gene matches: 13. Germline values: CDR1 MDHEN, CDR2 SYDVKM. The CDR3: CASEAAGQGPPDTQYF. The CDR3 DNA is TGTGCCAGCGAAGCAGCCGGACAGGGGCCCCCAGATACGCAGTATTTT.

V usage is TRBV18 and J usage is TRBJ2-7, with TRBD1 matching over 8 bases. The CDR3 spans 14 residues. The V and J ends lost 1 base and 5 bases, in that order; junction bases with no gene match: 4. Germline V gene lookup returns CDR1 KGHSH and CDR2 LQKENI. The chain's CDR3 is CASSPLTGEHEQYF. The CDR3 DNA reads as TGTGCCAGCTCACCACTGACAGGGGAACACGAGCAGTACTTC.

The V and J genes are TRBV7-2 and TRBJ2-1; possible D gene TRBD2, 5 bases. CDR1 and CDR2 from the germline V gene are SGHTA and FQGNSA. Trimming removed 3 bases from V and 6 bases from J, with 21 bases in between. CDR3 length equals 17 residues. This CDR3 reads CASSLQFGGRAVNEQFF. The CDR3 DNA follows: TGTGCCAGCAGCTTGCAGTTTGGTGGGCGGGCAGTCAATGAGCAGTTCTTC.

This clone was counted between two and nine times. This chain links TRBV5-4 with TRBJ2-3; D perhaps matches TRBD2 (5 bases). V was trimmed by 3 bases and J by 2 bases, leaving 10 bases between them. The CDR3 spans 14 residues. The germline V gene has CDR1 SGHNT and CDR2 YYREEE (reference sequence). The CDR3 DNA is TGTGCCAGCAGCTCAGCGGCAATCACAGATACGCAGTATTTT. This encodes CASSSAAITDTQYF.

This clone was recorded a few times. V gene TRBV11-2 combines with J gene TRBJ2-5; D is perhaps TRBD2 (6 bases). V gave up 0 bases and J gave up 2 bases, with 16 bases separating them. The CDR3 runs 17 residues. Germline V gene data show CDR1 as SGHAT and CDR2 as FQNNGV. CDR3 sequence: CASSLDSRAAGQETQYF. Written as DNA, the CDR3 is TGTGCCAGCAGCTTAGATTCAAGGGCAGCGGGTCAAGAGACCCAGTACTTC.

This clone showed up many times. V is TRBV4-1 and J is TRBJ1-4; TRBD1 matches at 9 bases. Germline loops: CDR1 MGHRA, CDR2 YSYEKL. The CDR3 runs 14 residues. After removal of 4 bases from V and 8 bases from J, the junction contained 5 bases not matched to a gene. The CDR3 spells CASSRDREQEKLFF. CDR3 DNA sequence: TGCGCCAGCAGCCGGGACAGGGAACAAGAAAAACTGTTTTTT.

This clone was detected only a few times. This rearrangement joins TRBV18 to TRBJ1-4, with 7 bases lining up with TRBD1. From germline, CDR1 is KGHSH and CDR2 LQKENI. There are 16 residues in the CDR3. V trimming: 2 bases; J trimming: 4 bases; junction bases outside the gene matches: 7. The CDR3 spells CASSPGKGTVNEKLFF. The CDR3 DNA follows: TGTGCCAGCTCACCAGGAAAGGGGACAGTTAATGAAAAACTGTTTTTT.